This entry concerns a single TCR beta chain. Its antigen is not known. The sample originates from a study of T cell responses to AZD1222 COVID-19 vaccine. Whole-study results and caveats: Mostly white British, mostly female donors; authors suggested clonal diversity may be underestimated.

Some clones are missing from TCRdb's copy, which holds only in-frame ones; the method was immunoSEQ multiplex PCR. The sample holds some 150,000 clones, 94% seen once. The sequences come from peripheral blood, collected on day 0 of AZD1222 vaccination. The clonotype originates from an adult in good health.

CDR3 DNA: TGTGCCAGCAGGACAGCGAACACTGAAGCTTTCTTT. As protein: CASRTANTEAFF. V usage is TRBV28 and J usage is TRBJ1-1; possibly TRBD1 for D (5 bases). CDR3 length: 12 amino acids. Germline V gives CDR1 MDHEN, CDR2 SYDVKM. V was shortened by 6 bases and J by 1 base, with 6 bases between the two germline ends.